Listed here is a single T cell receptor (beta chain). This entry is derived from a study of blood T cell repertoires in COVID-19. This CDR3 is built from 16 residues. Germline V lookup: CDR1 LGHNA, CDR2 YSLEER. Germline trimming cut 1 base from V and 8 bases from J; bases unmatched to any gene: 8. Assay used: immunoSEQ multiplex PCR; TCRdb lists only in-frame clones, some missing. Here the sample spans 200,000 to 250,000 clones, about 89% being singletons. The sample taken for sequencing was peripheral blood. The TCR comes from a woman in her sixties or seventies who had recovered from COVID-19. V gene TRBV4-3 combines with J gene TRBJ1-2, with 12 bases matching TRBD1. The CDR3 DNA follows: TGCGCCAGCAGCCAAGTTCCTCGGGACAGGGGGCAGGGCTACACCTTC. It translates to CASSQVPRDRGQGYTF.